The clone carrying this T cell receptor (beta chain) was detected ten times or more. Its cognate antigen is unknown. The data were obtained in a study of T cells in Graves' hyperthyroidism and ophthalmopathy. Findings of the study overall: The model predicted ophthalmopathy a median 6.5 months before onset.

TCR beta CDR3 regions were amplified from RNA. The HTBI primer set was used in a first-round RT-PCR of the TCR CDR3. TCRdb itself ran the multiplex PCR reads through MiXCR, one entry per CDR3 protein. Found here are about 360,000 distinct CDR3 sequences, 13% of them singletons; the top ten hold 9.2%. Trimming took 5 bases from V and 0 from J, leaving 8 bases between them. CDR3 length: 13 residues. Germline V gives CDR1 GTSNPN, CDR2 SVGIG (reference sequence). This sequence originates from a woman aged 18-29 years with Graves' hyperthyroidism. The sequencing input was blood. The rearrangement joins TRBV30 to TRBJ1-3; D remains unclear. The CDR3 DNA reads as TGTGCCTGGGACGGAGTCTCTGGAAACACCATATATTTT. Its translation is CAWDGVSGNTIYF.